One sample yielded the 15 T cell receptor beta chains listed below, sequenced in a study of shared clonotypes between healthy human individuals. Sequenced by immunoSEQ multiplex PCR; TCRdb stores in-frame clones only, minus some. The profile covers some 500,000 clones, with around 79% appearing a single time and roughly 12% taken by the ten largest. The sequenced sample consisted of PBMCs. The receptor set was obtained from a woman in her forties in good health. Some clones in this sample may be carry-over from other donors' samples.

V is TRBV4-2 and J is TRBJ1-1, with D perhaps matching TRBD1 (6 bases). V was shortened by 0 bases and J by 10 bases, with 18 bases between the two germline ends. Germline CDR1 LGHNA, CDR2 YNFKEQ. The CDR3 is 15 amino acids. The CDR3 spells CASSQDRSGQGLAFF. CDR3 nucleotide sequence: TGTGCCAGCAGCCAAGATAGGTCCGGTCAGGGGCTAGCTTTCTTT.

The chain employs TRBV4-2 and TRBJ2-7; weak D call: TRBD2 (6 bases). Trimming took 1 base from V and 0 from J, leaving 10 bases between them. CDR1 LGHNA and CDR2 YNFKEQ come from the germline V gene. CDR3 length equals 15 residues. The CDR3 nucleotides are TGTGCCAGCAGCCAAGGGGTAGCGGACTCCTACGAGCAGTACTTC. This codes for CASSQGVADSYEQYF.

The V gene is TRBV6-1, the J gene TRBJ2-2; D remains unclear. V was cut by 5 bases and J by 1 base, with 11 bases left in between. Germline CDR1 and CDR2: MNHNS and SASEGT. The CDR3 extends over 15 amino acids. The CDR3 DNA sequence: TGTGCCAGCAGTTTCAGCACCCTGAACACCGGGGAGCTGTTTTTT. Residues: CASSFSTLNTGELFF.

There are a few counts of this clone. CDR3 protein: CASSEGNYGYTF. As DNA, the CDR3 is TGTGCCAGCAGTGAGGGTAACTATGGCTACACCTTC. The V call is TRBV6-5, the J call TRBJ1-2; D not certain. CDR1 is MNHEY, CDR2 SVGAGI, per germline. V lost 5 bases, J lost 1 base, and 5 bases lay in between. This CDR3 has 12 residues.

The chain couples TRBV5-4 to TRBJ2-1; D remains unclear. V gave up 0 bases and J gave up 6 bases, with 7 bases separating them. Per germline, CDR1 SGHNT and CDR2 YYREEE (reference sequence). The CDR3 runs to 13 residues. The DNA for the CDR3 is TGTGCCAGCAGCTTGGTGTTGAGCAATGAGCAGTTCTTC. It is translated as CASSLVLSNEQFF.

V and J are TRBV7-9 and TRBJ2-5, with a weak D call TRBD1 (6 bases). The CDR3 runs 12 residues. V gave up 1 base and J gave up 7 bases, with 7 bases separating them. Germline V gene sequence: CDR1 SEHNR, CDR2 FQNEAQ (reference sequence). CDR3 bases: TGTGCCAGCAGCTTAGTGGGGGCGACCCAGTACTTC. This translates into CASSLVGATQYF.

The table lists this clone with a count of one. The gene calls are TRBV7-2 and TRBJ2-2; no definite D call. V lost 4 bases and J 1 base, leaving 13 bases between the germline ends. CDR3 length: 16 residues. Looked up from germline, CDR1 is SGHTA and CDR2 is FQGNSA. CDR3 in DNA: TGTGCCAGCAGCTCGACTGGTACCTTGAACACCGGGGAGCTGTTTTTT. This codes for CASSSTGTLNTGELFF. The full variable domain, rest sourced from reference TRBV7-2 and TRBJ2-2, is GAGVSQSPSNKVTEKGKDVELRCDPISGHTALYWYRQSLGQGLEFLIYFQGNSAPDKSGLPSDRFSAERTGGSVSTLTIQRTQQEDSAVYLCASSSTGTLNTGELFFGEGSRLTVL.

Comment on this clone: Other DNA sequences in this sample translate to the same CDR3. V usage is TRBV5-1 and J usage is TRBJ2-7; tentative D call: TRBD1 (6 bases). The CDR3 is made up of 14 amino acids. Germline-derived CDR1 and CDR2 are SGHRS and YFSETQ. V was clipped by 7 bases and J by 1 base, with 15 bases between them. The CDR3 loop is CASSPGHGSYEQYF. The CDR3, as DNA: TGCGCCAGCTCTCCGGGACACGGGTCCTACGAGCAGTACTTC.

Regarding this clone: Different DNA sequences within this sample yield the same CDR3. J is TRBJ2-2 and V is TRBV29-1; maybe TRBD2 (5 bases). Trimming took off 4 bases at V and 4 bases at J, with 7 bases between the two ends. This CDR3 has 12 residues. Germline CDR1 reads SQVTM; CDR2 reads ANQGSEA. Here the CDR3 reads CSVGGGTGELFF. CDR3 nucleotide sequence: TGCAGCGTTGGAGGAGGCACCGGGGAGCTGTTTTTT.

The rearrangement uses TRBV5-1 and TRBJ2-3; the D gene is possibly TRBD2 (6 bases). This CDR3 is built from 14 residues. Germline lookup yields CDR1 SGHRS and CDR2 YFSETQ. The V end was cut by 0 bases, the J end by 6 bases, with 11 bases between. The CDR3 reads CASSLVGGGDTQYF. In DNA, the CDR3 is TGCGCCAGCAGCTTGGTAGGAGGAGGGGATACGCAGTATTTT.

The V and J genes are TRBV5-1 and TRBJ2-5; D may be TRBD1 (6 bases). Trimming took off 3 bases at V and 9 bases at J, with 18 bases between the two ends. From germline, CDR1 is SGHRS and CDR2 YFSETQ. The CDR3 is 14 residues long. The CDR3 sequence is CASSSQQGQGAQYF. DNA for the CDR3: TGCGCCAGCAGCTCACAACAGGGTCAAGGGGCCCAGTACTTC.

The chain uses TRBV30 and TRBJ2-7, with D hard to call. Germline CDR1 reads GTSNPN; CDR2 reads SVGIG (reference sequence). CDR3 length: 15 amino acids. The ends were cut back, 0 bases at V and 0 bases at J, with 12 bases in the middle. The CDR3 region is CAWSVLSGPSYEQYF. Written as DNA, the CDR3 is TGTGCCTGGAGTGTACTAAGTGGACCCTCCTACGAGCAGTACTTC.

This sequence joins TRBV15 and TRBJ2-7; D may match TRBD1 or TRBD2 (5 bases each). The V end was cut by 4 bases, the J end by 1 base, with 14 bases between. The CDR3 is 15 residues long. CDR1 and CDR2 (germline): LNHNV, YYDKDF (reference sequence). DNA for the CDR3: TGTGCCACCAGCACCAACCGGGACGGATCCTACGAGCAGTACTTC. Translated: CATSTNRDGSYEQYF.

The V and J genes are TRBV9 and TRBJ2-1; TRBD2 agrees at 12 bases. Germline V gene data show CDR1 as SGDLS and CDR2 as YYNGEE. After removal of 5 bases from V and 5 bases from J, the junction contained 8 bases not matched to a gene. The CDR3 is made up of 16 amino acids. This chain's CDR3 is CASSALAGGPHNEQFF. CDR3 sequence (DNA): TGTGCCAGCAGTGCGCTAGCGGGAGGGCCACACAATGAGCAGTTCTTC.

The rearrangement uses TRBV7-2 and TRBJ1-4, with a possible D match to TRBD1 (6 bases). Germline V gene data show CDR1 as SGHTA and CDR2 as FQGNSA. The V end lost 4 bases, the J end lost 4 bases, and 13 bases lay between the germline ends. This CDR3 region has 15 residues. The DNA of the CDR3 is TGTGCCAGCAGCTCTGGGACATCTCATAATGAAAAACTGTTTTTT. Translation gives CASSSGTSHNEKLFF.